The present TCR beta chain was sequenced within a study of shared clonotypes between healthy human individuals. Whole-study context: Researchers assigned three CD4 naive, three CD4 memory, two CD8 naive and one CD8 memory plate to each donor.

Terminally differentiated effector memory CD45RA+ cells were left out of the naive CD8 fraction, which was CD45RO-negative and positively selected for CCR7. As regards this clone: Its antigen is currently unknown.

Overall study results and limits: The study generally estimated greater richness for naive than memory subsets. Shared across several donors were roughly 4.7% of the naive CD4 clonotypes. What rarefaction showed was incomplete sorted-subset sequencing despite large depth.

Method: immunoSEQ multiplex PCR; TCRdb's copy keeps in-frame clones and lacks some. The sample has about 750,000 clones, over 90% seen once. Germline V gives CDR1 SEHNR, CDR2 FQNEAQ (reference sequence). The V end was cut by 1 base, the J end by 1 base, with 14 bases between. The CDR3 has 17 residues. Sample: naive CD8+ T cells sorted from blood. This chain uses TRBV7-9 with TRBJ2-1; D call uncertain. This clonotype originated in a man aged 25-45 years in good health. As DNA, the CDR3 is TGTGCCAGCAGCTTAGGAGGATCGGGTTGGTCCTACAATGAGCAGTTCTTC. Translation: CASSLGGSGWSYNEQFF.